Listed below are T cell receptor beta chains from one sample, sequenced in a study of blood T cell repertoires in COVID-19. Assay used: immunoSEQ multiplex PCR; TCRdb lists only in-frame clones, some missing. The sample has about 190,000 clones, less than 90% seen once. Material for sequencing was peripheral blood. These receptors originate from a human donor in a cohort sampled during active COVID-19. The CDR3 runs from the conserved cysteine through the conserved F or W. Each record gives: D gene, V gene, clone size, J gene, CDR3 DNA, CDR3 protein. D genes are given only for firm matches. Only some rows state a clone size, as once, few, many or a class for expanded clones.

>-|TRBV6-5|-|TRBJ1-1
TGTGCCAGCAGTTACTCGATAGGGGGCACTGAAGCTTTCTTT
CASSYSIGGTEAFF
>-|TRBV5-1|-|TRBJ2-2
TGCGCCAGCAGCCTTACGAACATTGCGGGCGGGGAGCTGTTTTTT
CASSLTNIAGGELFF
>-|TRBV19|few|TRBJ1-6
TGTACCAGTAGCCTTGGAGGTCTGAGCTCCTATAATTCACCCCTCCACTTT
CTSSLGGLSSYNSPLHF
>-|TRBV6-6|-|TRBJ2-4
TGTGCCAGCAGTTACTCAGAAGGACAAAGATCTGCCGGTCAGTACTTC
CASSYSEGQRSAGQYF
>-|TRBV12-3/TRBV12-4|once|TRBJ1-2
TGTGCCAGCTGGGGAGGGGCGGGTGGCTACACCTTC
CASWGGAGGYTF
>TRBD1|TRBV5-6|-|TRBJ1-1
TGTGCCAGCAGCCCATCGACAGGGGCGGATACTGAAGCTTTCTTT
CASSPSTGADTEAFF
>TRBD1|TRBV11-2|-|TRBJ2-1
TGTGCCAGCAGCCGTGACAGGGTTTGGGGTGAGCAGTTCTTC
CASSRDRVWGEQFF
>TRBD1|TRBV19|few|TRBJ2-3
TGTGCCAGTAGCCCGACAGGGTCCATAGATACGCAGTATTTT
CASSPTGSIDTQYF
>-|TRBV12-3/TRBV12-4|-|TRBJ1-1
TGTGCCAGCAGTTTTCGGACAACTGAAGCTTTCTTT
CASSFRTTEAFF
>TRBD2|TRBV19|-|TRBJ2-7
TGTGCCAGTAGTTTCGCTAGCGGGAGTTTCGAGCAGTACTTC
CASSFASGSFEQYF
>-|TRBV28|-|TRBJ2-7
TGTGCCTCGGTAGTGCAGGGCTCCTACGAGCAGTACTTC
CASVVQGSYEQYF
>TRBD2|TRBV7-2|few|TRBJ2-3
TGTGCCAGCAGCTTAGGGGGGGGTTCAGATACGCAGTATTTT
CASSLGGGSDTQYF
>-|TRBV9|-|TRBJ2-7
TGTGCCAGCAGCTTAGAAGGGGCGCAGTACTTC
CASSLEGAQYF
>TRBD1|TRBV27|-|TRBJ2-5
TGTGCCAGCAGTTTAAGGCGACAGGGAGTAGAGACCCAGTACTTC
CASSLRRQGVETQYF
>-|TRBV29-1|once|TRBJ1-1
TGCAGCGTGTCCCGACAGCTCGCGGACACTGAAGCTTTCTTT
CSVSRQLADTEAFF
>-|TRBV18|once|TRBJ1-5
TGTGCCAGCTCACCCTTCGGTCAGGGAAAGGGCAATCAGCCCCAGCATTTT
CASSPFGQGKGNQPQHF
>-|TRBV18|-|TRBJ2-2
TGTGCCAGCTCACGTAGCGTCTCGAACACCGGGGAGCTGTTTTTT
CASSRSVSNTGELFF
>TRBD1|TRBV5-1|-|TRBJ2-3
TGCGCCAGCAGCTACGGACTCCGGACAGGGCCCCCAGATACGCAGTATTTT
CASSYGLRTGPPDTQYF
>-|TRBV7-9|once|TRBJ1-1
TGTGCCAGCAGCGCCCTTAGCACTGAAGCTTTCTTT
CASSALSTEAFF
>TRBD1|TRBV29-1|few|TRBJ1-2
TGCAGCACGGGACAGGGAGATGGCTACACCTTC
CSTGQGDGYTF
>TRBD1|TRBV28|-|TRBJ2-1
TGTGCCAGCAGTTCAGGGGGCGCTGGGAGTGAGCAGTTCTTC
CASSSGGAGSEQFF
>-|TRBV2|-|TRBJ2-2
TGTGCCAGCACTCCATCTACAGGGTTGGGCGGGGAGCTGTTTTTT
CASTPSTGLGGELFF
>-|TRBV3-1/TRBV3-2|-|TRBJ1-6
TGTGCCAGCAGCCCGCCCGGGGGACTGGTGTCACCCCTCCACTTT
CASSPPGGLVSPLHF
>-|TRBV27|once|TRBJ2-6
TGTGCCAGCGGTAGGGACACTGGGGCCAACGTCCTGACTTTC
CASGRDTGANVLTF
>-|TRBV28|many|TRBJ2-3
TGTGCCAGCAGTGTAGAGAGTTGGGCGGATACGCAGTATTTT
CASSVESWADTQYF
>TRBD1|TRBV5-8|-|TRBJ1-2
TGTGCCAGCAGCTTGGCCTTGACAGGGGGGAATTATGGCTACACCTTC
CASSLALTGGNYGYTF
>TRBD2|TRBV28|many|TRBJ2-3
TGTGCCAGCAGTTCCGTGATACTAGCGGGCAACACAGATACGCAGTATTTT
CASSSVILAGNTDTQYF
>TRBD1|TRBV3-1/TRBV3-2|-|TRBJ2-6
TGTGCCAGCAGTCGACAGGGTCCCTACTCTGGGGCCAACGTCCTGACTTTC
CASSRQGPYSGANVLTF
>-|TRBV2|-|TRBJ1-5
TGTGCCAGCCTAGGACAACTTAGCAATCAGCCCCAGCATTTT
CASLGQLSNQPQHF